This T cell receptor (beta chain) was documented in a study of shared clonotypes between healthy human individuals. Study-wide background: The study used three CD4 naive, three CD4 memory, two CD8 naive and one CD8 memory plate per donor.

General study points: With four donors compared, approximately 5.5% of naive CD4 clonotypes were shared.

V was clipped by 5 bases and J by 4 bases, with 9 bases between them. Germline V gene data show CDR1 as SNHLY and CDR2 as FYNNEI. The CDR3 extends over 13 amino acids. A note on this clone: What it recognizes is unknown.

About 33,000 T cell genomes (about 0.2 ug DNA) went into each sorted-subset replicate. Sequencing used immunoSEQ multiplex PCR; TCRdb keeps in-frame clones, though not all of them. The sample carries about 660,000 clones, about 74% recorded once. This sequence originates from a woman between 25 and 40 years old in good health. The chain is built from TRBV2 and TRBJ1-3, with TRBD1 as a possible D gene (5 bases). Input material: memory CD4+ T cells sorted from blood. Subset reported: CD45RA-negative fraction. This chain's CDR3 is CASSTRQGNTIYF. In nucleotides, the CDR3 is TGTGCCAGCAGTACGAGACAGGGAAACACCATATATTTT.